One T cell receptor (beta chain) is described in this entry. Only in-frame clones appear in the TCRdb table, and some are missing; sequencing was by immunoSEQ multiplex PCR. This sample has roughly 57,000 clones; more than 85% occur once, and the top ten carry 2.5% to 3.5%. The ends lost 3 bases at V and 1 base at J; junction bases unmatched: 2. The CDR3 contains 15 residues. Per germline, CDR1 SGHRS and CDR2 YFSETQ. This specimen comes from a study of blood T cell repertoires in COVID-19. The V call is TRBV5-1, the J call TRBJ2-3; 10 bases line up with TRBD1. The sequenced sample consisted of peripheral blood. The receptor was derived from a human donor in a cohort sampled during active COVID-19. CDR3 sequence reads: CASSWDRGRTDTQYF. The CDR3 coding sequence is TGCGCCAGCAGCTGGGACAGGGGACGCACAGATACGCAGTATTTT. The full variable domain, its missing parts supplied by reference TRBV5-1 and TRBJ2-3, is KAGVTQTPRYLIKTRGQQVTLSCSPISGHRSVSWYQQTPGQGLQFLFEYFSETQRNKGNFPGRFSGRQFSNSRSEMNVSTLELGDSALYLCASSWDRGRTDTQYFGPGTRLTVL.